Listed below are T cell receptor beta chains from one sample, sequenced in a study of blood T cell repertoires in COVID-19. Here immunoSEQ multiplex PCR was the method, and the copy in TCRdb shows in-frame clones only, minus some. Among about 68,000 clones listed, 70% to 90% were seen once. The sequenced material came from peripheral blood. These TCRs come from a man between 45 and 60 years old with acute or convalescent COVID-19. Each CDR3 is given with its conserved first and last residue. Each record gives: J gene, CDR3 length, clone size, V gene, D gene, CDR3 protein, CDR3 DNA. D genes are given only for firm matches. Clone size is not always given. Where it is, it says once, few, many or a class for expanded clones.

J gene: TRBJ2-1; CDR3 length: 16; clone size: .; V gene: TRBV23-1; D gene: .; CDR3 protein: CASSSRKGDKYNEQFF; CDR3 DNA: TGCGCCAGCAGCTCCCGGAAGGGGGACAAGTACAATGAGCAGTTCTTC
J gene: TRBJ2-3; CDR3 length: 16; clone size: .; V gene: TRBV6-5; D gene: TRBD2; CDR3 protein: CASSSRTSGGTDTQYF; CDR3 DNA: TGTGCCAGCAGTTCACGGACTAGCGGTGGCACAGATACGCAGTATTTT
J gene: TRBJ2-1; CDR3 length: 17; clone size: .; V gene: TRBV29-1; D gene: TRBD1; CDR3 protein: CSVILLGTGDSYNEQFF; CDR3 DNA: TGCAGCGTTATTTTATTAGGGACAGGGGACTCCTACAATGAGCAGTTCTTC
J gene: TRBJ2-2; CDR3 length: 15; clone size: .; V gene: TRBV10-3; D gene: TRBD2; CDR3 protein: CAIGTSGETTGELFF; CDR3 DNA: TGTGCCATCGGAACTAGCGGGGAGACCACCGGGGAGCTGTTTTTT
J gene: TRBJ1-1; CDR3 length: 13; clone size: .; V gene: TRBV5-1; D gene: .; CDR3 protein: CASSSTGNTEAFF; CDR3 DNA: TGCGCCAGCAGCTCGACTGGGAACACTGAAGCTTTCTTT
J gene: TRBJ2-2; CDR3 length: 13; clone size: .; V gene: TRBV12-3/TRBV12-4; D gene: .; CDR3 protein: CASSLGLGGELFF; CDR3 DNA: TGTGCCAGCAGCCTGGGGCTTGGCGGGGAGCTGTTTTTT
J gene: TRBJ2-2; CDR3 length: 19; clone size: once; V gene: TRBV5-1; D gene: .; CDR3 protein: CASSFDLHVQARATGELFF; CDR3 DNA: TGCGCCAGCAGCTTCGACCTTCACGTACAGGCAAGAGCCACCGGGGAGCTGTTTTTT
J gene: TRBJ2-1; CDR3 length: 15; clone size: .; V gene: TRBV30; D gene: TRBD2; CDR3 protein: CAWSFGGALNNEQFF; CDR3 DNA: TGTGCCTGGAGTTTCGGGGGGGCTCTGAACAATGAGCAGTTCTTC
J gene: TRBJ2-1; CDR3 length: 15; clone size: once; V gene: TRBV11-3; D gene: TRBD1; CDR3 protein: CASSLDRVSYNEQFF; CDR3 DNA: TGTGCCAGCAGCCTAGACAGGGTTTCCTACAATGAGCAGTTCTTC
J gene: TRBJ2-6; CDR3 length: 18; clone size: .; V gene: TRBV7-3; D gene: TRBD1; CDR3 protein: CASSLMGQGISGANVLTF; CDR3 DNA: TGTGCCAGCAGCTTAATGGGACAGGGGATCTCTGGGGCCAACGTCCTGACTTTC
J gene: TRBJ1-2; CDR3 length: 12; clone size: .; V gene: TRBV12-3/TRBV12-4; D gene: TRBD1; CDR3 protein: CASSPTGLGYTF; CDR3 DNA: TGTGCCAGCAGTCCGACAGGGTTAGGCTACACCTTC
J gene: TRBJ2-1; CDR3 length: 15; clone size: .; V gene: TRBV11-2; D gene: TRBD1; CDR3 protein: CASSFNRGSYNEQFF; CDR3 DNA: TGTGCCAGCAGCTTTAACAGGGGCTCCTACAATGAGCAGTTCTTC
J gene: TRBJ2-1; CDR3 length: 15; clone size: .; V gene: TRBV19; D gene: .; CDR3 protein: CASSMLAQTYNEQFF; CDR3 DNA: TGTGCCAGTAGTATGCTAGCGCAAACCTACAATGAGCAGTTCTTC
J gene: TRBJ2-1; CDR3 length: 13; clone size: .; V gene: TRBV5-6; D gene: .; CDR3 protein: CASSMGHGVSLFF; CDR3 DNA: TGTGCCAGCAGCATGGGACACGGGGTTAGTCTGTTCTTC
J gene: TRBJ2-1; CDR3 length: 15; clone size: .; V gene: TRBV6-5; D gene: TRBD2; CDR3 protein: CASSKTSGAYNEQFF; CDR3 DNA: TGTGCCAGCAGTAAGACTAGCGGGGCCTACAATGAGCAGTTCTTC
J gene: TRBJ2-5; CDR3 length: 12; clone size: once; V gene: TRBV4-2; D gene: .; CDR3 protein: CASSQDARTQYF; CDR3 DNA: TGTGCCAGCAGCCAAGATGCGAGGACCCAGTACTTC
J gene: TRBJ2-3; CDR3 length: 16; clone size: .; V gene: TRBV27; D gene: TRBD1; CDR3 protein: CASSFERTGGTDTQYF; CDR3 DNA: TGTGCCAGCAGTTTTGAGAGAACAGGGGGCACAGATACGCAGTATTTT
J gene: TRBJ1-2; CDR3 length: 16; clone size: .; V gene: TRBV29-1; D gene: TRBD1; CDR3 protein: CSVESGQDSDWYGYTF; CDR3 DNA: TGCAGCGTTGAGTCCGGACAGGACTCAGATTGGTATGGCTACACCTTC
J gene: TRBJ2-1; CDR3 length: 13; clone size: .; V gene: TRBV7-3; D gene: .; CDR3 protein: CASSPRGFDEQFF; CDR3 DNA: TGTGCCAGCAGCCCAAGGGGCTTTGATGAGCAGTTCTTC
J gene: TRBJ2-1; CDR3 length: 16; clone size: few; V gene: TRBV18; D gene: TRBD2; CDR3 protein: CASSRLTSGGDNEQFF; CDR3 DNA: TGTGCCAGCTCACGACTGACTAGCGGGGGGGACAATGAGCAGTTCTTC
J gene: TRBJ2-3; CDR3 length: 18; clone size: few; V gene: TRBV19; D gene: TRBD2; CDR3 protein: CASSNRRLAGGSTDTQYF; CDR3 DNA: TGTGCCAGTAGTAACAGGCGACTAGCGGGGGGGTCCACAGATACGCAGTATTTT
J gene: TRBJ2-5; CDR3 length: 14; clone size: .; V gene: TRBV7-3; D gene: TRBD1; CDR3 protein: CASSLGTDQETQYF; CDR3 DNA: TGTGCCAGCAGCTTAGGGACAGACCAAGAGACCCAGTACTTC